This T cell receptor (beta chain) is drawn from a study of cytomegalovirus exposure and HLA in healthy donors. CDR3 size: 15 residues. The V end lost 3 bases, the J end lost 8 bases, and 19 bases lay between the germline ends. Germline assignment: CDR1 KGHSH and CDR2 LQKENI. PCR employed 60 Vbeta and 13 Jbeta primers. Method: immunoSEQ multiplex PCR; TCRdb's copy keeps in-frame clones and lacks some. The repertoire holds around 88,000 clones, with around two thirds as singletons. Study-level findings and limits: A cluster of highly shared sequence variants was likely a sequencing artifact. Presence/absence analyses rested on an assumption that sequencing depth was roughly uniform across donors. Among TCR beta chains of equal frequency, HLA-associated ones were more clonally expanded in a later analysis. Of the V segments, some could not be distinguished, including TRBV6-2 and TRBV6-3, and were excluded.

About this clone itself: Its cognate antigen is unknown.

Specimen: PBMCs. This TCR came from a male donor in good health and CMV-seronegative. The J gene is TRBJ1-2, the V gene TRBV18, with a possible D match to TRBD1 (5 bases). CDR3 residues: CASSPARDSQRGYTF. CDR3 DNA: TGTGCCAGCTCACCCGCCCGGGACTCCCAGAGGGGCTACACCTTC.